This T cell receptor (beta chain) was sequenced in a study of identical twins (dated by TCRdb to about 2016). Regarding the complete study: To test whether fetal clonotypes persist, this study deep-sequenced TCR alpha and beta repertoires from monozygotic twins, from unrelated adults of various ages, and from cord blood. To rule out contamination, the twin experiments were replicated at different times with different library preparation protocols. The full study reports these points: Invariant T cells such as MAIT and iNKT could partly confound zero-insertion analyses, although diverse VJ usage argued against such confounding for most clonotypes. The excess sharing between twins in beta out-of-frame sequences was weaker because fewer shared sequences reduced the signal-to-noise ratio. Abundant cord blood beta clonotypes had fewer insertions, young adult naive repertoires showed a similar but weaker trend, and memory repertoires showed no such trend. Out-of-frame TCR alpha sequences shared between twins showed an excess of low generation-probability sequences compared with coincidental sharing between unrelated individuals. Recombination models systematically underestimated out-of-frame TCR alpha sharing in monozygotic twins but agreed with sharing between unrelated individuals. Because the same donors could not be followed over many years, the conclusions relied on cross-sectional statistical analysis.

Libraries came from 5' RACE. TCRdb lists the instrument as Illumina HiSeq 2000. Template switching introduced a universal primer binding site; the final cDNA contained a unique molecular identifier, enabling accurate counting of TCR cDNA molecules. Specific primers in the conserved constant-segment region were used to synthesize first-strand cDNA for the TCR alpha and beta chains. To control for contamination, every cDNA library carried two barcodes: a SMART-Mk sample barcode plus Illumina barcodes. TruSeq adapter sequences along with Illumina sample barcodes were introduced in two successive PCR steps. Sequencing of the TCR alpha and beta cDNA libraries was done on the Illumina HiSeq platform using custom primers. In the authors' own workflow: MiGEC was used to process raw reads and extract unique molecular identifiers, and MiXCR was used to find CDR3 positions. For each individual, recombination models were inferred using an EM algorithm with the repgenHMM and IGoR tools. The tcR package in R was used for shared clonotype analysis, with sharing normalized by the product of cloneset sizes. Out-of-frame nonproductive sequences were analyzed to study raw recombination free of thymic and clonal selection effects. The public reads were reprocessed in TCRdb via fastp at Q25 and MiXCR, keeping in-frame beta chains. A single entry per CDR3 protein holds the most common genes and DNA from its merged rows. The V and J calls come from TCRdb's annotation, not from the publication. Across this sample there are 350,000 to 500,000 distinct CDR3 sequences, with 15% to 20% seen only once. The top ten constitute less than 15% of the sample.

Taken from the germline V gene (reference sequence), the CDR1 and CDR2 loops are LNHDA and SQIVND. Including the terminal cysteine and phenylalanine, the CDR3 comprises 19 residues. Only the CDR3 portion is preserved as DNA: 57 bases, with reading frame beginning at the first base. Relative to germline, V is missing 6 bases and J is missing 0 bases, with 10 bases of the junction outside any gene match. Every donor in the study was a healthy Caucasian. Three unrelated non-twin adults were also sequenced: a male aged 18 to 30, a male aged 50 to 60 and a female aged 50 to 60. Miltenyi CD45RO+ enrichment and human naive T-cell isolation kits were used to isolate memory (CD45RO+) and naive T cells from PBMC. On this clonotype itself: Its binding antigen is unknown. No qualities accompany the bases; no much larger clone lies one base away.

This TCR was recovered from a middle-aged man in good health. The sequenced material came from naive T cells sorted from blood. The sample's cell subset or site, from its label and the paper: cells isolated with a human naive T-cell isolation kit. The chain is assembled from TRBV19 and TRBJ2-6; 11 central nucleotides agree with TRBD1. In nucleotide form, the sequence is TGTGCCAGTAGGGGACAGGGGGGCCCAGGGAGCTCTGGGGCCAACGTCCTGACTTTC. It codes for CASRGQGGPGSSGANVLTF.